A single sample is the source of the 10 T cell receptor beta chains below, sequenced in a study of T cells in Graves' hyperthyroidism and ophthalmopathy. Template material for amplifying TCR beta CDR3 regions consisted of RNA transcripts. First-round RT-PCR of the TCR CDR3 relied on the HTBI primer set. TCRdb used MiXCR to reprocess the multiplex PCR reads, holding one entry per CDR3 protein. The sample holds roughly 290,000 distinct CDR3 sequences, 15% to 20% seen once. Sequenced: blood. The origin of the receptors is a woman aged 55-69 years with Graves' ophthalmopathy.

This clonotype was recorded many times. The chain links TRBV5-1 to TRBJ2-3, with D perhaps TRBD1 or TRBD2 (5 bases each). In germline, CDR1 is SGHRS, CDR2 YFSETQ. The V gene lost 4 bases and the J gene lost 2 bases, with 11 bases spanning the gap. This CDR3 is built from 14 residues. The CDR3 bases are TGCGCCAGCAGCCGGGACCGCCTCACAGATACGCAGTATTTT. It codes for CASSRDRLTDTQYF.

This clonotype was seen repeatedly, ten times or more. V is TRBV7-3 and J is TRBJ2-2; 7 bases align to TRBD1. V trimming: 3 bases; J trimming: 6 bases; junction bases outside the gene matches: 7. The CDR3 contains 15 residues. Looked up from germline, CDR1 is SGHTA and CDR2 is FQGTGA. DNA of the CDR3: TGTGCCAGCAGCTTTGCCCGCAGGGGGTCCGGGGAGCTGTTTTTT. Translation: CASSFARRGSGELFF. Full variable domain (missing parts from reference TRBV7-3 and TRBJ2-2): GAGVSQTPSNKVTEKGKYVELRCDPISGHTALYWYRQSLGQGPEFLIYFQGTGAADDSGLPNDRFFAVRPEGSVSTLKIQRTERGDSAVYLCASSFARRGSGELFFGEGSRLTVL.

This clonotype was detected only a few times. The chain uses TRBV9 and TRBJ1-5, with D perhaps matching TRBD1 (5 bases). V shed 2 bases and J shed 3 bases, with 9 bases lying between them. Germline V gives CDR1 SGDLS, CDR2 YYNGEE. CDR3 length: 14 amino acids. The DNA of the CDR3 is TGTGCCAGCAGCGTCGGGGGAATCAATCAGCCCCAGCATTTT. Residues: CASSVGGINQPQHF.

The V gene is TRBV2, the J gene TRBJ2-4; D remains unclear. The germline CDR1 and CDR2 sequences are SNHLY and FYNNEI. V was clipped by 4 bases and J by 5 bases, with 3 bases between them. This CDR3 region has 11 residues. The CDR3 reads CASSVENIQYF. CDR3 sequence (DNA): TGTGCCAGCAGTGTCGAAAACATTCAGTACTTC.

The sample holds many counts of this clonotype. As DNA, the CDR3 is TGCAGTGCTGGAGGGGACTCCGGCTATAGCAATCAGCCCCAGCATTTT. Translation gives CSAGGDSGYSNQPQHF. The chain has TRBV20-1 and TRBJ1-5; weak D call: TRBD1 (5 bases). CDR1 DFQATT and CDR2 SNEGSKA come from the germline V gene (reference sequence). This CDR3 has 16 residues. Trimming pared 5 bases from V and 0 bases from J, leaving 17 bases between.

V gene TRBV3-1 combines with J gene TRBJ1-2; TRBD1 aligns across 7 bases. CDR1 is LGHDT, CDR2 YNNKEL, per germline (reference sequence). The junction had 10 bases not matched to a gene; V was cut back by 1 base and J by 14 bases. The CDR3 runs to 13 residues. In DNA, the CDR3 is TGTGCCAGCAGCCAAGGCCGCGACAGGGCTTGGACCTTC. It is translated as CASSQGRDRAWTF.

There are a few counts of this clonotype. The chain recombines TRBV6-1 with TRBJ1-6; D is ambiguous. V lost 8 bases, J lost 7 bases, and 21 bases lay in between. The germline V gene encodes CDR1 MNHNS and CDR2 SASEGT. This CDR3 region has 16 residues. CDR3 DNA: TGTGCCAGCCACCGAGGAGTACCCACAAAAAATTCACCCCTCCACTTT. Translating it yields CASHRGVPTKNSPLHF.

This clonotype was found many times. The chain couples TRBV4-1 to TRBJ1-5, with D hard to call. The V gene lost 2 bases and the J gene lost 3 bases, with 5 bases spanning the gap. This CDR3 comprises 13 residues. Germline CDR1 and CDR2: MGHRA and YSYEKL. The CDR3 DNA sequence: TGCGCCAGCAGCCAAAGGGACAATCAGCCCCAGCATTTT. Residues: CASSQRDNQPQHF.

The chain has TRBV6-5 and TRBJ1-5; D is unclear. Per the germline V gene, CDR1 is MNHEY and CDR2 is SVGAGI. The CDR3 length is 13 residues. Trimming stripped 11 bases from V and 7 bases from J, with 18 bases between. The CDR3 nucleotides are TGTGCCGCTTCAACCGGTGGGGTGCAGCCCCAGCATTTT. Its translation: CAASTGGVQPQHF.

J is TRBJ2-7 and V is TRBV4-1; D is uncertain. The germline V gene encodes CDR1 MGHRA and CDR2 YSYEKL. Trimming shortened V by 0 bases and J by 3 bases, and 9 bases separated the two germline ends. The CDR3 runs 14 residues. CDR3 loop: CASSQEGWGYEQYF. For the CDR3, the DNA is TGCGCCAGCAGCCAAGAGGGTTGGGGCTACGAGCAGTACTTC.